This entry describes one T cell receptor beta chain. Its matching antigen is unknown. This sample is drawn from a study of cytomegalovirus exposure and HLA in healthy donors. Findings and limits, study-wide: The CMV antigen specificity of a few CMV-associated chains was confirmed through in vitro analysis.

Both 60 Vbeta primers and 13 Jbeta primers went into the PCR. Libraries were prepared by immunoSEQ multiplex PCR; TCRdb keeps only in-frame clonotypes and omits some of them. In the table there are about 160,000 clones, approximately 76% of which are singletons. The sequenced sample consisted of PBMCs. This TCR came from a man in his 60s in good health and CMV-seronegative.

The CDR3 region is CASGGIYTDTQYF. The DNA of the CDR3 is TGTGCCAGCGGCGGGATTTACACAGATACGCAGTATTTT. This chain uses TRBV28 with TRBJ2-3; tentatively, D is TRBD2 (6 bases). Trimming removed 8 bases at V and 2 bases at J, with 11 bases between. Germline V gene sequence: CDR1 MDHEN, CDR2 SYDVKM. CDR3 length: 13 amino acids.